The clone carrying this TCR beta chain occurred once. The CDR3 runs 13 residues. Trimming removed 2 bases from V and 0 bases from J, with 5 bases in between. In germline, CDR1 is KGHSH, CDR2 LQKENI. This sample was taken from a study of blood T cell repertoires in COVID-19. For the study at large: Acute and convalescent COVID-19 specimens originated in the United States, Italy and Spain. The analysed material was cDNA or gDNA that came from T cells, B-cell-depleted T cells, or PBMCs.

The authors' processing: Using reference gene primer amplification, nucleated cell counts were estimated. Libraries were prepared by immunoSEQ multiplex PCR; TCRdb keeps only in-frame clonotypes and omits some of them. V and J calls and clone size are those listed in that table; D and trimming were worked out from the DNA. Counted here are tens of thousands of clones, 70% to 90% occurring once; the ten biggest clones make up 30% to 35%. The specimen was peripheral blood. The sequence came from a man between 65 and 80 years old with active COVID-19. V is TRBV18 and J is TRBJ2-7; D uncertain. CDR3 bases: TGTGCCAGCTCACCAGGCACCTCCTACGAGCAGTACTTC. Amino acid sequence: CASSPGTSYEQYF.